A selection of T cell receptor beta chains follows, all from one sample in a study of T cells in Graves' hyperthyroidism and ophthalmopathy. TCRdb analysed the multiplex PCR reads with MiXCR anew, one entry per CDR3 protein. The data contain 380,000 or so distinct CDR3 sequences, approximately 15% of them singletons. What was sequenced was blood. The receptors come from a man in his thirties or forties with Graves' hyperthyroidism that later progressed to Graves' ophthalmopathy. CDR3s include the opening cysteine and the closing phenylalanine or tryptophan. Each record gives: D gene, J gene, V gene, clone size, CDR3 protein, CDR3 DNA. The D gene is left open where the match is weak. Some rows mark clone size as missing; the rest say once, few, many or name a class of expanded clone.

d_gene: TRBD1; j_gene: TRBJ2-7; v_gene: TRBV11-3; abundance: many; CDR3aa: CASSPRTGPEQYF; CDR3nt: TGTGCCAGCAGCCCCCGGACAGGACCCGAGCAGTACTTC
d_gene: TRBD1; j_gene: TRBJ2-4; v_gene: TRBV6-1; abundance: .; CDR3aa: CASNNRGDIQYF; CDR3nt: TGTGCCAGCAATAACAGGGGGGACATTCAGTACTTC
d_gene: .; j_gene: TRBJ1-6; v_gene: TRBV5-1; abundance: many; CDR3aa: CASSLALTGALHF; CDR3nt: TGCGCCAGCAGCTTGGCTCTCACGGGGGCCCTCCACTTT
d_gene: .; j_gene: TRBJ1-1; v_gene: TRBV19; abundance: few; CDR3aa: CASGMGGTEAFF; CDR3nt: TGTGCCAGTGGGATGGGAGGCACTGAAGCTTTCTTT
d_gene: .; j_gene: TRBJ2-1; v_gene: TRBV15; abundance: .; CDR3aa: CATAVVSYNEQFF; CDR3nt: TGTGCCACAGCGGTCGTCTCCTACAATGAGCAGTTCTTC
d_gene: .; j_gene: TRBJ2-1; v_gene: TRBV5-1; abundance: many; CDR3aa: CASSLGQYRDYNEQFF; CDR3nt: TGCGCCAGCAGCTTGGGACAGTATCGAGACTACAATGAGCAGTTCTTC
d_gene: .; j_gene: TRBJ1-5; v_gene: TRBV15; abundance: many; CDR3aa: CATSREAAGHSNQPQHF; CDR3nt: TGTGCCACCAGCAGAGAAGCGGCAGGTCATAGCAATCAGCCCCAGCATTTT
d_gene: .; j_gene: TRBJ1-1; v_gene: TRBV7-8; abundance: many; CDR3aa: CASSSQFQNTEAFF; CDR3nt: TGTGCCAGCAGCTCACAATTCCAGAACACTGAAGCTTTCTTT
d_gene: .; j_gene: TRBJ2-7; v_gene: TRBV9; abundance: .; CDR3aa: CVSDNGTYEQYF; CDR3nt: TGTGTCAGCGACAACGGGACTTACGAGCAGTACTTC
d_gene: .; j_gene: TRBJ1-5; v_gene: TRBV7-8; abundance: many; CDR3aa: CASSLAAGARSYQPQHF; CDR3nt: TGTGCCAGCAGCTTAGCGGCGGGGGCGCGAAGTTATCAGCCCCAGCATTTT
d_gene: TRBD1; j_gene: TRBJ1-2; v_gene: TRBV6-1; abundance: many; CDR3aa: CASREQGARYGYTF; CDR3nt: TGTGCCAGCAGAGAACAGGGGGCCCGCTATGGCTACACCTTC
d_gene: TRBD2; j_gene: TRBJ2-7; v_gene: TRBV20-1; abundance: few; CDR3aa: CSAKGLANVYEQYF; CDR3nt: TGCAGTGCTAAAGGACTAGCGAACGTCTACGAGCAGTACTTC
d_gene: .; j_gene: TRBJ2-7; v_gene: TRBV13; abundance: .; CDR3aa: CASSKGHEQYF; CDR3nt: TGTGCCAGCAGCAAGGGCCACGAGCAGTACTTC
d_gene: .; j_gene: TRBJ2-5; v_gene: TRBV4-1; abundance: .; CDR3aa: CASSQVRSEVETQYF; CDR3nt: TGCGCCAGCAGCCAAGTAAGGTCAGAGGTCGAGACCCAGTACTTC
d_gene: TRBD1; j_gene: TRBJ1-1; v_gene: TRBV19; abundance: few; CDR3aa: CASYTGGDVGTEAFF; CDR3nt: TGTGCCAGTTATACAGGGGGCGACGTTGGCACTGAAGCTTTCTTT
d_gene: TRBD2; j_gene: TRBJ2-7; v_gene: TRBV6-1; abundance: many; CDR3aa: CASRLAGGYEQYF; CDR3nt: TGTGCCAGCAGGCTAGCGGGGGGCTACGAGCAGTACTTC
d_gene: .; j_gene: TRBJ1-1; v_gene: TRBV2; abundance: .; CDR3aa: CASSIEGQSEAFF; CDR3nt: TGTGCCAGCAGTATAGAGGGGCAGAGTGAAGCTTTCTTT
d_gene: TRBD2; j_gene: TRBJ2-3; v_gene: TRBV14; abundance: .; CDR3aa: CASSQVPGGRTDTQYF; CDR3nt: TGTGCCAGCAGCCAAGTACCGGGGGGGCGTACAGATACGCAGTATTTT
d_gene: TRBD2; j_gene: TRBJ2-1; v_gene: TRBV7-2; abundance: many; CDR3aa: CASSLVSLAGGSSYNEQFF; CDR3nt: TGTGCCAGCAGCTTAGTGAGCCTAGCGGGGGGAAGCTCCTACAATGAGCAGTTCTTC
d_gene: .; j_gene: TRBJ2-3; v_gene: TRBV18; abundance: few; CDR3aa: CASSPPIGVTDTQYF; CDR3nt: TGTGCCAGCTCACCACCAATAGGGGTCACAGATACGCAGTATTTT
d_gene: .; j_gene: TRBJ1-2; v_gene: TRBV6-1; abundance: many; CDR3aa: CATSDTPGVYGYTF; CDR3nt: TGTGCCACCTCGGACACCCCAGGGGTCTATGGCTACACCTTC
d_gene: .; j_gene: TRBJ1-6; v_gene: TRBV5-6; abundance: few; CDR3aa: CASSFGGTYNSPLHF; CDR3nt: TGTGCCAGCAGCTTTGGGGGAACCTATAATTCACCCCTCCACTTT
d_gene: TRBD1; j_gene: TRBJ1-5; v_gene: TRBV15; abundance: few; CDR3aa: CATSRDRGQGGQPQHF; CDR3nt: TGTGCCACCAGCAGAGATAGAGGACAGGGAGGTCAGCCCCAGCATTTT
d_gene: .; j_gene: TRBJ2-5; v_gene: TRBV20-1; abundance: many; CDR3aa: CSALGHLQETQYF; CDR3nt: TGCAGTGCACTGGGACACCTCCAAGAGACCCAGTACTTC
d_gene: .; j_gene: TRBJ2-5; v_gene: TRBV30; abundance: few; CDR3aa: CAWSGQGETQYF; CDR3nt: TGTGCCTGGAGTGGGCAGGGAGAGACCCAGTACTTC
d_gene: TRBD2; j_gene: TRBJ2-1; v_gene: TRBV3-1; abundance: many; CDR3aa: CASSAMVASGGSSSYNEQFF; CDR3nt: TGTGCCAGCAGCGCGATGGTGGCTAGCGGGGGGTCGAGCTCCTACAATGAGCAGTTCTTC
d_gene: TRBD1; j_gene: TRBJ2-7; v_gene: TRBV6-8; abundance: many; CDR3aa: CASNDRDSAPGGEQYF; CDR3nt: TGTGCCAGCAACGACCGGGACAGTGCCCCAGGAGGCGAGCAGTACTTC
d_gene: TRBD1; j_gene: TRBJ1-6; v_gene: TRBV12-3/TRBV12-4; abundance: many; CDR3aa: CASSFSPTGYNSPLHF; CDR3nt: TGTGCCAGCAGCTTTAGCCCGACAGGGTATAATTCACCCCTCCACTTT
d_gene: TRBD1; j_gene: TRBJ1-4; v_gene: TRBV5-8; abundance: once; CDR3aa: CVSSFRSGTDNEKLFF; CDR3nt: TGTGTCAGCAGCTTCAGGTCCGGGACAGATAATGAAAAACTGTTTTTT
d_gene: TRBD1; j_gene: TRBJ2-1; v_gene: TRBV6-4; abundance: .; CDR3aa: CASPSKGACYNEQFF; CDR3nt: TGTGCCAGCCCATCAAAGGGGGCCTGTTACAATGAGCAGTTCTTC
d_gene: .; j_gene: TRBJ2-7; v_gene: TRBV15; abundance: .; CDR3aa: CATSRADGSYEQYF; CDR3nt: TGTGCCACCAGCAGAGCCGACGGCTCCTACGAGCAGTACTTC